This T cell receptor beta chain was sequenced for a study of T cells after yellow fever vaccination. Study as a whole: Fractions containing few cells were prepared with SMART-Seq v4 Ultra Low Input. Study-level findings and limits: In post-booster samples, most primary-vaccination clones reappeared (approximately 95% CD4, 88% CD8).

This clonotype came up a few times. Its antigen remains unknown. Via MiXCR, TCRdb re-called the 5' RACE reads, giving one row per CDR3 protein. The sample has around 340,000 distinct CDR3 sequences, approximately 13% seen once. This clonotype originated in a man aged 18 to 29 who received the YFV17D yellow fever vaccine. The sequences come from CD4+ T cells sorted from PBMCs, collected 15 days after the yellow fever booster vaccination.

This CDR3 reads CSPVNTEAFF. CDR3 in DNA: TGCAGTCCAGTGAACACTGAAGCTTTCTTT. The chain joins TRBV20-1 to TRBJ1-1, with D unclear. The germline V gene encodes CDR1 DFQATT and CDR2 SNEGSKA (reference sequence). V gave up 8 bases and J gave up 0 bases, with 4 bases separating them. This CDR3 has 10 amino acids.